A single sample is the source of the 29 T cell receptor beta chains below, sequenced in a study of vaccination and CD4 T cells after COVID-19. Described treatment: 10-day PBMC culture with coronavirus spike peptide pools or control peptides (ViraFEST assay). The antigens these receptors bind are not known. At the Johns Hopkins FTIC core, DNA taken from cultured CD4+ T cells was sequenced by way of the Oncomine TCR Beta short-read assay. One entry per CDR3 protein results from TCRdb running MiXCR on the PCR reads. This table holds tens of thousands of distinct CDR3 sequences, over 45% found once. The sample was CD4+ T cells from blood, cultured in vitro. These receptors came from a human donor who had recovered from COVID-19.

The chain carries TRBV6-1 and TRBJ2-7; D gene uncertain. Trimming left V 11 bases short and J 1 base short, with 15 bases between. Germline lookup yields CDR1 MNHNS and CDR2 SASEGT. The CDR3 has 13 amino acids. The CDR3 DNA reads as TGTGCCTCTCTTGGGTACGTTTCCTACGAGCAGTACTTC. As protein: CASLGYVSYEQYF.

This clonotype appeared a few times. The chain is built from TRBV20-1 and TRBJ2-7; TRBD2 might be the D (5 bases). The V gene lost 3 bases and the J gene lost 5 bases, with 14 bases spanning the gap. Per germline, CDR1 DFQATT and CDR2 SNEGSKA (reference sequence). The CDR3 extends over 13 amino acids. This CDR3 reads CSASFPGSHEQYF. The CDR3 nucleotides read TGCAGTGCTAGCTTTCCGGGATCTCACGAGCAGTACTTC.

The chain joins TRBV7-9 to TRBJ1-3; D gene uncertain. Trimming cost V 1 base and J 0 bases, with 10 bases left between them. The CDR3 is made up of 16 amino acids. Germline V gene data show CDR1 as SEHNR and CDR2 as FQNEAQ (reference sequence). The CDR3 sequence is CASSLELFISGNTIYF. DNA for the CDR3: TGTGCCAGCAGCTTAGAACTTTTTATCTCTGGAAACACCATATATTTT.

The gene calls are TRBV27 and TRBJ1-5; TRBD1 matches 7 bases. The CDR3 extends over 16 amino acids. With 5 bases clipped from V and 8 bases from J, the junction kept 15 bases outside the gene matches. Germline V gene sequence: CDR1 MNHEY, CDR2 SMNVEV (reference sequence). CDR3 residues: CASSPRITGEVEPQHF. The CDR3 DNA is TGTGCCAGCAGTCCGAGAATAACAGGGGAAGTCGAGCCCCAGCATTTT.

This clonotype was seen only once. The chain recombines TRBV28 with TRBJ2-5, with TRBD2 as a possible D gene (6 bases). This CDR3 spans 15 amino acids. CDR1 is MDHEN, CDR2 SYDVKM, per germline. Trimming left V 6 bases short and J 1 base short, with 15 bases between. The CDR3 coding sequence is TGTGCCAGCAGCCTGGGGACTGGCGGCCAAGAGACCCAGTACTTC. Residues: CASSLGTGGQETQYF.

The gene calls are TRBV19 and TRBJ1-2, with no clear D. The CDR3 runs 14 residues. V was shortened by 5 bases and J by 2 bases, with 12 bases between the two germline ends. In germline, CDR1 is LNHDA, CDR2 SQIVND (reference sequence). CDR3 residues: CASSVATENYGYTF. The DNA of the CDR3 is TGTGCCAGTAGTGTAGCTACAGAAAACTATGGCTACACCTTC.

The CDR3 spells CSASWTALNTEAFF. Here the CDR3 DNA reads TGCAGTGCTAGTTGGACAGCCCTGAACACTGAAGCTTTCTTT. The genes are TRBV20-1 and TRBJ1-1, with D possibly TRBD1 on 6 matching bases. Germline lookup yields CDR1 DFQATT and CDR2 SNEGSKA (reference sequence). The CDR3 runs to 14 residues. Trimming took off 3 bases at V and 0 bases at J, with 11 bases between the two ends.

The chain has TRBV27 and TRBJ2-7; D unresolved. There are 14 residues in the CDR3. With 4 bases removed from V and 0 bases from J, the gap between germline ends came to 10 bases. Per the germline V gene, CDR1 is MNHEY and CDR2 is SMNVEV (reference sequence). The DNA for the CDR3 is TGTGCCAGCAGTTCCCGTTTGAACTCCTACGAGCAGTACTTC. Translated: CASSSRLNSYEQYF.

CDR3 region: CASRADSLNSPLHF. As DNA, the CDR3 is TGTGCCAGCAGAGCGGACTCTCTTAATTCACCCCTCCACTTT. The V gene is TRBV2, the J gene TRBJ1-6; D not resolved. CDR1 SNHLY and CDR2 FYNNEI come from the germline V gene. Trimming removed 6 bases from V and 6 bases from J, with 12 bases in between. This CDR3 region has 14 residues.

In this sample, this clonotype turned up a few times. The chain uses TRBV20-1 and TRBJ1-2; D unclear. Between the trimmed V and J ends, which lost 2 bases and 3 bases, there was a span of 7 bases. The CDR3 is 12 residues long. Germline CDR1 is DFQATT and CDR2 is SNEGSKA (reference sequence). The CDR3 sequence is CSARKGYYGYTF. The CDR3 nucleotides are TGCAGTGCTAGAAAAGGGTACTATGGCTACACCTTC.

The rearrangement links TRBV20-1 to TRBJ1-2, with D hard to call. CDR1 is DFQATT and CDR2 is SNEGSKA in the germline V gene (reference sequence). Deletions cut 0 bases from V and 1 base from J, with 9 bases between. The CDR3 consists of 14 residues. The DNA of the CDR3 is TGCAGTGCTAGAGAAGTAGGGCTTAACTATGGCTACACCTTC. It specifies CSAREVGLNYGYTF.

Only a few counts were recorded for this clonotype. CDR3 sequence: CASSPRGTSTDTQYF. CDR3 nucleotide sequence: TGTGCCAGCAGTCCGAGAGGCACTAGCACAGATACGCAGTATTTT. The V and J genes are TRBV27 and TRBJ2-3; D is undetermined. The germline gives CDR1 MNHEY, CDR2 SMNVEV (reference sequence). The CDR3 is 15 residues long. V lost 5 bases and J lost 0, with 12 bases in between.

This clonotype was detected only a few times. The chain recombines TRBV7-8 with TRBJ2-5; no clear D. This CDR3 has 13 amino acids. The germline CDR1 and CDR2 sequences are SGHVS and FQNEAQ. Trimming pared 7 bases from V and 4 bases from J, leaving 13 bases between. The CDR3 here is CASTRLLGETQYF. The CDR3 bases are TGTGCCAGCACCCGACTCCTGGGAGAGACCCAGTACTTC.

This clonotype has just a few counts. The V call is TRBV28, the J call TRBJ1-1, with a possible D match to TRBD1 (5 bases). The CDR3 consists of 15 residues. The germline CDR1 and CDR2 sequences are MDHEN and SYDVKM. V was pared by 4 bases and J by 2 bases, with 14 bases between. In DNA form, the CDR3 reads TGTGCCAGCAGTTCTCGGGGGTCTCCCAACACTGAAGCTTTCTTT. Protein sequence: CASSSRGSPNTEAFF. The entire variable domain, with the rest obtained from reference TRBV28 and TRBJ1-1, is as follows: DVKVTQSSRYLVKRTGEKVFLECVQDMDHENMFWYRQDPGLGLRLIYFSYDVKMKEKGDIPEGYSVSREKKERFSLILESASTNQTSMYLCASSSRGSPNTEAFFGQGTRLTVV.

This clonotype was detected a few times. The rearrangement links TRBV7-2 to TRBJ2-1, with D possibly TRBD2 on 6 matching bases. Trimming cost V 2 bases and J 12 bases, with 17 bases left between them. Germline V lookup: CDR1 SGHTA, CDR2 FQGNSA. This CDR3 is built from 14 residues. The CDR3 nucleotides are TGTGCCAGCAGCTTATGGCTACTAGCTGGCGTGCAGTTCTTC. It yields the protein CASSLWLLAGVQFF.

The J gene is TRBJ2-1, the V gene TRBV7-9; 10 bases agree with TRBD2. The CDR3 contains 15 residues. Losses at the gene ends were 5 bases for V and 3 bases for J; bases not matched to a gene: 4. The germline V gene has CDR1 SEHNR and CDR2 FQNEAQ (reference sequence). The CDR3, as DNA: TGTGCCAGCAGCCAAACTAGCGGGAACTACAATGAGCAGTTCTTC. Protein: CASSQTSGNYNEQFF.

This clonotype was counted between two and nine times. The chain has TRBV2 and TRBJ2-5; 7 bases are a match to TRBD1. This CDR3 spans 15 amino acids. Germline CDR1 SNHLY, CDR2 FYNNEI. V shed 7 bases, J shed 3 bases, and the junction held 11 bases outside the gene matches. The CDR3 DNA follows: TGTGCCAGCACCCCCTGGGGGACAGCTGAAGAGACCCAGTACTTC. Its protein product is CASTPWGTAEETQYF.

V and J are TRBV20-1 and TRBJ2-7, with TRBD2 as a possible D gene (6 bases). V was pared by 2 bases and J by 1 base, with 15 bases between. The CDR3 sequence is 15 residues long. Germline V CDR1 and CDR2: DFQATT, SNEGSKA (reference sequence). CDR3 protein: CSARPAGLYSYEQYF. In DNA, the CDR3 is TGCAGTGCTAGACCCGCGGGACTCTATTCCTACGAGCAGTACTTC.

CDR3 coding DNA: TGTGCCAGCAGTTCGGACAGGGAGGCTGGAAACACCATATATTTT. Translated, it gives CASSSDREAGNTIYF. This chain links TRBV27 with TRBJ1-3; 8 positions agree with TRBD1. Germline CDR1 is MNHEY and CDR2 is SMNVEV (reference sequence). The V and J ends lost 4 bases and 2 bases, in that order; junction bases with no gene match: 4. This CDR3 comprises 15 residues.

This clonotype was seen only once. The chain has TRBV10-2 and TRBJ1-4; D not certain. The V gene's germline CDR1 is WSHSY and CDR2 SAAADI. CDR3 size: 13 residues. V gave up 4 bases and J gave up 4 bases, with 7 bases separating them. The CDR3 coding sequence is TGCGCCAGCAGTGTTAAGATTAATGAAAAACTGTTTTTT. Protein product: CASSVKINEKLFF.

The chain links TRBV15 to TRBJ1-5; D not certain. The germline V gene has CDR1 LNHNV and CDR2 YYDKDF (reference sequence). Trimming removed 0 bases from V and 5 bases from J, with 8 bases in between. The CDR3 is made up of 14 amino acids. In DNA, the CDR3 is TGTGCCACCAGCAGAGAAGGGTTCTATCAGCCCCAGCATTTT. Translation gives CATSREGFYQPQHF.

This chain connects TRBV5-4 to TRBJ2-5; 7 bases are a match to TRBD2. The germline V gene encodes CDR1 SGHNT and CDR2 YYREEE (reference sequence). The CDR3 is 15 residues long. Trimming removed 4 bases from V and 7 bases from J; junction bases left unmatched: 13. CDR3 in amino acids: CASSTPTSPGGTQYF. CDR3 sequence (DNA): TGTGCCAGCAGCACCCCGACTAGCCCCGGGGGGACCCAGTACTTC.

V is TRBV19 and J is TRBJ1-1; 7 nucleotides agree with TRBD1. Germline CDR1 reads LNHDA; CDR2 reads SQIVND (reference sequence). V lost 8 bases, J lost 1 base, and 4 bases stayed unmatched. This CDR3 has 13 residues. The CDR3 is CASAPGGNTEAFF. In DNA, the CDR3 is TGTGCCAGTGCCCCAGGGGGGAACACTGAAGCTTTCTTT.

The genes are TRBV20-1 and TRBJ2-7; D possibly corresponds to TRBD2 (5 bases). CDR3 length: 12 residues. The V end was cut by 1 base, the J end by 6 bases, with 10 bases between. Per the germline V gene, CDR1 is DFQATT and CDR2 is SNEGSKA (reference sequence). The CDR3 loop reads CSARADGLEQYF. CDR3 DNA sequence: TGCAGTGCTAGAGCCGACGGACTCGAGCAGTACTTC.

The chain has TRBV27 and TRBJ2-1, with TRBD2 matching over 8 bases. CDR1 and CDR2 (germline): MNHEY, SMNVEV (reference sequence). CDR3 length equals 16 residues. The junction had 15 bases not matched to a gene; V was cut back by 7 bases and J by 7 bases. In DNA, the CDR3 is TGTGCCAGCAAGCCTCTTAGCGGGAAAAAGGGAAATGAGCAGTTCTTC. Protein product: CASKPLSGKKGNEQFF.

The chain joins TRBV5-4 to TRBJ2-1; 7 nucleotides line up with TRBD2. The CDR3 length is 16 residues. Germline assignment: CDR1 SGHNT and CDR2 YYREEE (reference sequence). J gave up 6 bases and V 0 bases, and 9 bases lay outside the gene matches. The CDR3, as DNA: TGTGCCAGCAGCTTGGGGATAGGGAGGGGTCGCAATGAGCAGTTCTTC. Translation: CASSLGIGRGRNEQFF.

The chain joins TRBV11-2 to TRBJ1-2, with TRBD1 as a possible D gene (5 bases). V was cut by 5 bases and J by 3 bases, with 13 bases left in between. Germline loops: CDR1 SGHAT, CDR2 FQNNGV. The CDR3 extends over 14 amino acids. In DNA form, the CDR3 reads TGTGCCAGCAGCGTGAGACAGACTCACTATGGCTACACCTTC. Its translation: CASSVRQTHYGYTF. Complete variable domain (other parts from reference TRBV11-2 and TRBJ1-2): EAGVAQSPRYKIIEKRQSVAFWCNPISGHATLYWYQQILGQGPKLLIQFQNNGVVDDSQLPKDRFSAERLKGVDSTLKIQPAKLEDSAVYLCASSVRQTHYGYTFGSGTRLTVV.

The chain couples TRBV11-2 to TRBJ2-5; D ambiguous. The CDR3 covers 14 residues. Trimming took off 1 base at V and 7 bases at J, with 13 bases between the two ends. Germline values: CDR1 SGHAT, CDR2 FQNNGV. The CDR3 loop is CASSLATWIGTQYF. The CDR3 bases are TGTGCCAGCAGCTTAGCCACCTGGATCGGGACCCAGTACTTC. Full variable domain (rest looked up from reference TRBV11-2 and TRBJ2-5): EAGVAQSPRYKIIEKRQSVAFWCNPISGHATLYWYQQILGQGPKLLIQFQNNGVVDDSQLPKDRFSAERLKGVDSTLKIQPAKLEDSAVYLCASSLATWIGTQYFGPGTRLLVL.

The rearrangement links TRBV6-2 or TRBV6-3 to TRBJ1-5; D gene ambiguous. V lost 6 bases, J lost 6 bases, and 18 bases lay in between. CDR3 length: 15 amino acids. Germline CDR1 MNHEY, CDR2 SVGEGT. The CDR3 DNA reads TGTGCCAGCAGGCCCATCCTAATGAGAGGTCAGCCCCAGCATTTT. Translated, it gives CASRPILMRGQPQHF.